This TCR beta chain was identified in a study of control samples from healthy donors and cancer patients. With V trimmed by 5 bases and J by 5 bases, 1 base remained unmatched. The CDR3 length is 12 residues. Produced via immunoSEQ multiplex PCR; TCRdb's table is partial and in-frame only. The sample has approximately 94,000 clones, around 86% seen once. This sequence was found in a woman aged 50 to 65 in good health. V is TRBV12-3 or TRBV12-4 and J is TRBJ1-1; 8 bases agree with TRBD1. Specimen: blood. CDR3: CASSDRGTEAFF. The CDR3 DNA reads TGTGCCAGCAGTGACAGGGGAACTGAAGCTTTCTTT.